The clone carrying this T cell receptor (beta chain) has just a few counts. What it binds is not known. Trimming pared 1 base from V and 1 base from J, leaving 8 bases between. Germline loops: CDR1 LNHDA, CDR2 SQIVND (reference sequence). The length of the CDR3 is 15 residues. The sample is drawn from a study of CD8+ T cells in alopecia areata. Study-level background: Patients in the treated group were given tofacitinib by mouth, 5 to 10 mg twice a day. The tofacitinib course ran for 6 to 18 months and was followed by 6 months off drug. General study points: Clonality was higher in lesional than normal scalp, especially in alopecia totalis/universalis.

The treatment: oral pan-JAK inhibitor, 5-10 mg twice daily. cDNA prepared by RNA extraction and subsequent reverse transcription served as the template for sequencing. Some clones are missing from TCRdb's copy, which holds only in-frame ones; the method was immunoSEQ multiplex PCR. The sample records approximately 100,000 clones, 60% being singletons. The sequence was obtained from a human donor with alopecia areata. The chain links TRBV19 to TRBJ1-5, with D uncertain. This sample comprised CD8+ T cells sorted from blood, obtained at approximately week 60, from a patient treated with tofacitinib. CDR3 sequence: CASSIGVGSNQPQHF. CDR3 nucleotide sequence: TGTGCCAGTAGTATAGGAGTTGGGAGCAATCAGCCCCAGCATTTT.